This paragraph covers one T cell receptor (beta chain) sequence. CDR1 is MNHNY, CDR2 SVGAGI, per germline (reference sequence). The V and J ends lost 2 bases and 3 bases respectively, with 11 bases between them. The CDR3 runs to 14 residues. The data belong to a study of blood T cells in healthy people across ages. Together with a sample-barcoded 5' primer, a J-beta primer mix was included in a second PCR lasting about 6 to 11 cycles. Using its own MiXCR run on the 5' RACE reads, TCRdb lists one record per CDR3 protein. In the table there are approximately 600,000 distinct CDR3 sequences, 58% of which are singletons. Peripheral blood was drawn, ten milliliters per donor.

The specimen was blood. The chain has TRBV6-6 and TRBJ2-7; no clear D gene. This receptor was taken from a man aged 60-69 years in good health. CDR3 DNA sequence: TGTGCCAGCAGTTACGGCCAAAAGGGCTACGAGCAGTACTTC. Residues: CASSYGQKGYEQYF.